A selection of T cell receptor beta chains follows, all from one sample in a study of metastatic and nonmetastatic thyroid tumors. With MiXCR, TCRdb called clones anew from the PCR reads. The sample includes roughly 25,000 clones, about 15% of them seen just once. Source material: blood. These receptors were taken from a female donor with papillary thyroid cancer or a benign thyroid nodule (not recorded which). Some clones in this sample may be carry-over from other donors' samples. Both conserved end residues are part of each CDR3. Each record gives: V gene, D gene, clone size, CDR3 length, J gene, CDR3 DNA, CDR3 protein. A D gene is named only where the DNA matches it firmly. Not every row has a clone size; where given, it reads once, few, many or a size class.

>TRBV4-2|TRBD2|NA|16|TRBJ2-3
TGTGCCAGCAGCCCGGGATCGCGGGAGTATACGGATACGCAGTATTTT
CASSPGSREYTDTQYF
>TRBV29-1|TRBD2|many|15|TRBJ2-7
TGCAGCGTCCTACATCCTGGACTAGCGGGAGACGAGCAGTACTTC
CSVLHPGLAGDEQYF
>TRBV10-2|TRBD1|NA|14|TRBJ2-7
TGCGCCAGCACCTGGACAGGCGGACGGTACGAGCAGTACTTC
CASTWTGGRYEQYF
>TRBV19|NA|many|15|TRBJ2-1
TGTGCCAGTAGTATACGGAGGGGCGCCTACAATGAGCAGTTCTTC
CASSIRRGAYNEQFF
>TRBV30|TRBD1|NA|16|TRBJ1-1
TGTGCCTGGAGTCCATTAAGGGGGCCAGTGAACACTGAAGCTTTCTTT
CAWSPLRGPVNTEAFF
>TRBV30|NA|many|15|TRBJ2-7
TGTGCCTGGGACTCCAGGGGCAGGAGCTCCTACGAGCAGTACTTC
CAWDSRGRSSYEQYF
>TRBV28|NA|many|15|TRBJ2-3
TGTGCCAGCAGTTTAGGGGGGCTGTGGACAGATACGCAGTATTTT
CASSLGGLWTDTQYF
>TRBV10-3|NA|many|11|TRBJ1-1
TGTGCCAGCCACTCGGGGACTGAAGCTTTCTTT
CASHSGTEAFF
>TRBV20-1|NA|medium-sized|16|TRBJ1-5
TGCAGTGCTAGAAGGGGGAGATCGGGGAAAAATCAGCCCCAGCATTTT
CSARRGRSGKNQPQHF
>TRBV6-1|TRBD2|medium-sized|16|TRBJ2-7
TGTGCCAGCAGTGAACGGCTACTAGCGGGAGGTTACGAGCAGTACTTC
CASSERLLAGGYEQYF
>TRBV5-1|NA|many|13|TRBJ1-1
TGCGCCAGCAGCACCGCAGGGTACGCTGAAGCTTTCTTT
CASSTAGYAEAFF
>TRBV7-9|NA|many|14|TRBJ2-5
TGTGCCAGCAGCTTAGGTGGGATCGGGGAGACCCAGTACTTC
CASSLGGIGETQYF
>TRBV7-9|NA|many|17|TRBJ2-1
TGTGCCAGCAGCTTAGAGGCGATGTCGCCCTCCTACAATGAGCAGTTCTTC
CASSLEAMSPSYNEQFF
>TRBV5-1|NA|NA|14|TRBJ2-3
TGCGCCACTACATTAGGACCCCACACAGATACGCAGTATTTT
CATTLGPHTDTQYF
>TRBV24-1|NA|medium-sized|14|TRBJ2-7
TGTGCCACCAGTGACGGGACCCCACCCTACGAGCAGTACTTC
CATSDGTPPYEQYF
>TRBV9|NA|NA|17|TRBJ2-1
TGTGCCAGCAGCGTGGTAGATCGCAGTAACCTCTACAATGAGCAGTTCTTC
CASSVVDRSNLYNEQFF
>TRBV28|TRBD1|medium-sized|15|TRBJ2-7
TGTGCCAGCAGTCCTTCCCCGCGGACAGGGGGGGAGCAGTACTTC
CASSPSPRTGGEQYF
>TRBV11-2|NA|many|14|TRBJ2-3
TGTGCCAGCAGCCCGGACGACTACACAGATACGCAGTATTTT
CASSPDDYTDTQYF
>TRBV10-3|NA|few|14|TRBJ2-7
TGTGCCATCAGCGACGGTGCTAGCGTCTACGAGCAGCACTTC
CAISDGASVYEQHF
>TRBV6-4|NA|medium-sized|14|TRBJ2-7
TGTGCCAGCAGTTTAAAACCGGACAGCTACGAGCAGTACTTC
CASSLKPDSYEQYF
>TRBV28|TRBD2|medium-sized|16|TRBJ2-7
TGTGCCAGCAGTTTCCCACTAGCGGGAGAGTCCTACGAGCAGTACTTC
CASSFPLAGESYEQYF
>TRBV9|TRBD1|many|15|TRBJ2-1
TGTGCCAGCAGCCAATCCCCGACAGGGCCTAATGAGCAGTTCTTC
CASSQSPTGPNEQFF
>TRBV27|TRBD2|NA|17|TRBJ2-3
TGTGCCAGCAGCCCTTCCCTAATAGCGGGGATCACAGATAAGCAGTATTTT
CASSPSLIAGITDKQYF
>TRBV27|NA|many|14|TRBJ2-7
TGTGCCAGTACAGGGCAAGCGAGCTCCTACGAGCAGTACTTC
CASTGQASSYEQYF
>TRBV4-2|TRBD1|once|16|TRBJ1-5
TGTGCCAGCAGCCAAGATTTTGGACAGGGGGGACAGCCCCAGCATTTT
CASSQDFGQGGQPQHF
>TRBV30|NA|NA|13|TRBJ2-5
TGTGCCTGGAAAGTGAGTAGCACGGAGACCCAGTACTTC
CAWKVSSTETQYF
>TRBV27|NA|many|15|TRBJ2-1
TGTGCCAGCAGTCCCCTCGAGGGCTCCTACAATGAGCAGTTCTTC
CASSPLEGSYNEQFF
>TRBV5-1|NA|NA|16|TRBJ2-3
TGCGCCAGCAGCTTTCGGGTGGGACCTTATACAGATACGCAGTATTTT
CASSFRVGPYTDTQYF
>TRBV5-1|NA|many|17|TRBJ2-2
TGCGCCAGCAGCACGCGGTCTAGCACCCAGAACACCGGGGAGCTGTTTTTT
CASSTRSSTQNTGELFF
>TRBV6-2/TRBV6-3|NA|few|12|TRBJ2-7
TGTGCCAGCAGTTACCCTACCTACGAGCAGTACTTC
CASSYPTYEQYF
>TRBV11-2|TRBD1|NA|13|TRBJ1-5
TGTGCCAGCAGGGACAGGGTCGGTCAGCCCCAGCATTTT
CASRDRVGQPQHF
>TRBV7-9|TRBD2|NA|14|TRBJ2-1
TGTGCCAGCAGCTGGGGGGGACTGAGTAATGAGCAGTTCTTC
CASSWGGLSNEQFF
>TRBV19|NA|many|14|TRBJ1-1
TGTGCCAGTAGTATAGATAACAGTCTGACTGAAGCTTTCTTT
CASSIDNSLTEAFF
>TRBV5-1|NA|many|14|TRBJ2-7
TGCGCCAGCAGCTTGGTCCCCGGACCCTACGAGCAGTACTTC
CASSLVPGPYEQYF
>TRBV2|NA|many|16|TRBJ2-3
TGTGCCAGCAGTGAGGACAGAAACCCTAGCACAGATACGCAGTATTTT
CASSEDRNPSTDTQYF
>TRBV20-1|NA|many|18|TRBJ1-2
TGCAGTGCTAGAGATTCGTGGGGGAGGGGACCCACTAACTATGGCTACACCTTC
CSARDSWGRGPTNYGYTF
>TRBV5-8|NA|many|14|TRBJ1-5
TGTGCCAGCAGCTTGAGGGCGAACAATCAGCCCCAGCATTTT
CASSLRANNQPQHF
>TRBV6-1|NA|medium-sized|13|TRBJ2-1
TGTGCCAGCAGTGTCGAGGACTACAATGAGCAGTTCTTC
CASSVEDYNEQFF
>TRBV7-9|NA|many|13|TRBJ2-7
TGTGCCAGCAGCTTGGGTGCAAGCTACGAGCAGTACTTC
CASSLGASYEQYF
>TRBV15|NA|many|17|TRBJ1-2
TGTGCCACCAGCAGAGCATACGGGACGGACGCTAACTATGGCTACACCTTC
CATSRAYGTDANYGYTF
>TRBV10-3|TRBD1|many|14|TRBJ1-1
TGTGCCATCAGTGAGCCTACAGGGGACACTGAAGCTTTCTTT
CAISEPTGDTEAFF
>TRBV7-2|TRBD1|few|13|TRBJ1-1
TGTGCCAGCAGCGCCGGACAGGGCTCTGAAGCTTTCTTT
CASSAGQGSEAFF
>TRBV20-1|NA|many|13|TRBJ2-7
TGCAGTGCAGCGGACATGGCCGCCTACGAGCAGTACTTC
CSAADMAAYEQYF
>TRBV7-2|TRBD2|many|13|TRBJ2-7
TGTGCCAGCAGCTCCAGCGGGAAATACGAGCAGTACTTC
CASSSSGKYEQYF
>TRBV11-1|TRBD2|NA|17|TRBJ2-1
TGTGCCAGCCTCGCCCGACTAGCGGGAGTTTTTTCGGGTGAGCAGTTCTTC
CASLARLAGVFSGEQFF
>TRBV5-4|NA|many|11|TRBJ2-1
TGTGCCAGCAGCTCCGACTATGAGCAGTTCTTC
CASSSDYEQFF
>TRBV28|NA|few|14|TRBJ1-5
TGTGCCAGCAGCGGAGTTATGCGCAATCAGCCCCAGAATTTT
CASSGVMRNQPQNF